This paragraph reports one TCR beta chain. The CDR3 totals 15 residues. The germline gives CDR1 SEHNR, CDR2 FQNEAQ (reference sequence). The ends were cut back, 5 bases at V and 0 bases at J, with 13 bases in the middle. The data stem from a study of blood T cell repertoires in COVID-19. Study details: Specimens from acute and convalescent COVID-19 originated in the United States, Italy and Spain. Sources were T cells, B-cell-depleted T cells, or PBMCs; the material itself was cDNA or gDNA.

Profiling relied on immunoSEQ multiplex PCR, and the TCRdb table lists in-frame clones only, not all of them. The data hold 200,000 to 250,000 clones, with 70% to 90% observed a single time. The V and J genes are TRBV7-9 and TRBJ1-1; D remains unclear. The origin of this receptor is a man aged 60-69 years with acute or convalescent COVID-19. Sequenced sample: peripheral blood. The CDR3 DNA follows: TGTGCCAGCAGCCTATCCCTACTTGTGAACACTGAAGCTTTCTTT. The encoded protein is CASSLSLLVNTEAFF.